This TCR beta chain was obtained from a study of radiotherapy plus CTLA-4 blockade in lung cancer. Produced via immunoSEQ multiplex PCR; TCRdb's table is partial and in-frame only. The sample shows tens of thousands of clones, roughly 86% of them seen only once. Germline V CDR1 and CDR2: SGHAT, FQNNGV. The ends lost 1 base at V and 0 bases at J; junction bases unmatched: 2. The CDR3 is 16 residues long. The receptor comes from a human donor with non-small cell lung cancer that progressed on radiotherapy plus ipilimumab. This chain connects TRBV11-2 to TRBJ2-1; 8 bases agree with TRBD2. The sample consisted of peripheral blood, taken from a patient treated with radiotherapy plus ipilimumab. CDR3 DNA: TGTGCCAGCAGCTTAGTAGCGGGAACCTCCTACAATGAGCAGTTCTTC. It translates to CASSLVAGTSYNEQFF.